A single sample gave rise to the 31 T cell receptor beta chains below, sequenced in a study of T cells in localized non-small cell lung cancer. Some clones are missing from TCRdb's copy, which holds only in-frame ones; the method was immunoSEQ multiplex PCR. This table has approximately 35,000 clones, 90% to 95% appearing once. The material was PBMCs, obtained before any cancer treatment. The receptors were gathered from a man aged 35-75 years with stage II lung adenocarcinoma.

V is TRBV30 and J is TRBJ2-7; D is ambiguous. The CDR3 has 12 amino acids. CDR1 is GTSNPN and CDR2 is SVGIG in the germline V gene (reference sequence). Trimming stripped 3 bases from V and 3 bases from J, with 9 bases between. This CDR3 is CAWRFKSYEQYF. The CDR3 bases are TGTGCCTGGAGGTTCAAAAGCTACGAGCAGTACTTC.

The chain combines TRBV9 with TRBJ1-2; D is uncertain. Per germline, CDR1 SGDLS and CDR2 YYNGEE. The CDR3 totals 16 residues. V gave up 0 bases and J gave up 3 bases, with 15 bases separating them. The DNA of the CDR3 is TGTGCCAGCAGCGTAGGGGAAGGCAGATCCCACTATGGCTACACCTTC. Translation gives CASSVGEGRSHYGYTF.

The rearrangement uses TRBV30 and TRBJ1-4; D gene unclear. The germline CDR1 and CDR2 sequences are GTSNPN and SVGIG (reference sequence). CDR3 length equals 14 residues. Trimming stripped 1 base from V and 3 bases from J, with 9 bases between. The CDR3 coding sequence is TGTGCCTGGAGTGGCCGCTACCCTAATGAAAAACTGTTTTTT. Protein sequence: CAWSGRYPNEKLFF.

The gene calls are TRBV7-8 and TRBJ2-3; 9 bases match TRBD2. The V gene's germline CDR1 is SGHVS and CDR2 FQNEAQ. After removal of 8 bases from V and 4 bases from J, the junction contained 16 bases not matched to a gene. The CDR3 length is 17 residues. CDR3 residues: CASSQRAGGQAADTQYF. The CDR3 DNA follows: TGTGCCAGCTCACAGAGGGCGGGAGGGCAGGCGGCAGATACGCAGTATTTT.

This CDR3 reads CASSSYGGGRVRNIQYF. The CDR3 DNA follows: TGTGCCAGCAGTTCCTACGGAGGGGGCCGTGTCCGGAACATTCAGTACTTC. V is TRBV28 and J is TRBJ2-4; possibly TRBD1 for D (7 bases). The CDR3 spans 17 residues. The ends were cut back, 4 bases at V and 7 bases at J, with 23 bases in the middle. Germline-derived CDR1 and CDR2 are MDHEN and SYDVKM.

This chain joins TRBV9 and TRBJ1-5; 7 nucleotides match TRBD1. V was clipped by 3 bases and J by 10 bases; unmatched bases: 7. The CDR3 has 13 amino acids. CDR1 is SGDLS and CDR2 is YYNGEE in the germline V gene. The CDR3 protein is CASSAQTGSPQHF. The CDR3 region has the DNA TGTGCCAGCAGCGCCCAGACAGGGAGCCCCCAGCATTTT.

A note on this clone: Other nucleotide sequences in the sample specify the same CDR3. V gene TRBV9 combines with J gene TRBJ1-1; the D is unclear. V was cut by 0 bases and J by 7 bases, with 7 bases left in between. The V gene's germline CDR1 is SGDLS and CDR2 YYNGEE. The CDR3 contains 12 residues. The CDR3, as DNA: TGTGCCAGCAGCGTAGTAGGTGGTGAAGCTTTCTTT. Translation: CASSVVGGEAFF.

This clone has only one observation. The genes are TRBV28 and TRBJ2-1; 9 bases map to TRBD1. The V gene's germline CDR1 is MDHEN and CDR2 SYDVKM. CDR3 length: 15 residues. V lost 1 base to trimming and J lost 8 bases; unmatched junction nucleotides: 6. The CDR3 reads CASSLLQGARHEQFF. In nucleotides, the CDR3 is TGTGCCAGCAGTTTATTACAGGGGGCGCGTCATGAGCAGTTCTTC.

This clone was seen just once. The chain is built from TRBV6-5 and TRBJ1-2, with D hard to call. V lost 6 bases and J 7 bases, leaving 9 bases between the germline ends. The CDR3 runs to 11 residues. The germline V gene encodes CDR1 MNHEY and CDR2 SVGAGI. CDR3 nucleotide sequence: TGTGCCAGCAGCTCCTTGGGTGGCTACACCTTC. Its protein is CASSSLGGYTF.

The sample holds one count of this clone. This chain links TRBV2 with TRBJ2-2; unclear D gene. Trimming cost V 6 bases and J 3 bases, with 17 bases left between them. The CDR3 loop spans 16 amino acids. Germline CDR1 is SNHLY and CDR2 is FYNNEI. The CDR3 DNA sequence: TGTGCCAGCAGGTCGGACCCCAGCTGGGACACCGGGGAGCTGTTTTTT. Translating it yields CASRSDPSWDTGELFF.

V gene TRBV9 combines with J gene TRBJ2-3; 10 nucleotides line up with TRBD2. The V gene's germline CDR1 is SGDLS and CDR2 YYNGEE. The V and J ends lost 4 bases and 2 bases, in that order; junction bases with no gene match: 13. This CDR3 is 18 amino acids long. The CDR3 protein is CASSSGTSAWGLTDTQYF. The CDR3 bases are TGTGCCAGCAGCTCCGGGACTAGCGCCTGGGGCCTCACAGATACGCAGTATTTT.

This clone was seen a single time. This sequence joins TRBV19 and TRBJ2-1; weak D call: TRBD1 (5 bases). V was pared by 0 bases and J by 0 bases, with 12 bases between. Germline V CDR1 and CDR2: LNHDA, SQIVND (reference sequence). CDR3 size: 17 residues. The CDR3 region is CASSIELRGYSYNEQFF. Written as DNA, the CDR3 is TGTGCCAGTAGTATAGAACTAAGGGGTTACTCCTACAATGAGCAGTTCTTC.

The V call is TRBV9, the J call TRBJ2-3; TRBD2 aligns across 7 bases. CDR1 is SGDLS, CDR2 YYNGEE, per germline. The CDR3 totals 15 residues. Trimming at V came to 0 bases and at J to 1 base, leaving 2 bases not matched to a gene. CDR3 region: CASSVVGGGTDTQYF. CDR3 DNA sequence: TGTGCCAGCAGCGTAGTTGGGGGGGGCACAGATACGCAGTATTTT.

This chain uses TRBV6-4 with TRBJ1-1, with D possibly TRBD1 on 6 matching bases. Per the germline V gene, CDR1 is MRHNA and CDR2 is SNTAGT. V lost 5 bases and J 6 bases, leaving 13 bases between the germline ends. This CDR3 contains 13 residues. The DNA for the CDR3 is TGTGCCAGCAGTCGACAGGATGGGGCTGAAGCTTTCTTT. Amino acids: CASSRQDGAEAFF.

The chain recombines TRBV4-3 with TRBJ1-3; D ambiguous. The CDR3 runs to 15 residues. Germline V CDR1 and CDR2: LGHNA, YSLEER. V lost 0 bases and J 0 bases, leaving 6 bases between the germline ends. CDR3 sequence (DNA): TGCGCCAGCAGCCAAGATCTGAGCTCTGGAAACACCATATATTTT. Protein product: CASSQDLSSGNTIYF.

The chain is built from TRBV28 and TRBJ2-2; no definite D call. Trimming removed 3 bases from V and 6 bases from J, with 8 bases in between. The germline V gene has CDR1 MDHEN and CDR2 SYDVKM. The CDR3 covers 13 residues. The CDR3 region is CASSFGSPGELFF. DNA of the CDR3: TGTGCCAGCAGTTTCGGCAGCCCCGGGGAGCTGTTTTTT.

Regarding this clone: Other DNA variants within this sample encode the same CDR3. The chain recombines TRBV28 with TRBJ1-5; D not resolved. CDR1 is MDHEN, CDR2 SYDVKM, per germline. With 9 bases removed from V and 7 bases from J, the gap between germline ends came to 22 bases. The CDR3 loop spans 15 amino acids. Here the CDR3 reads CASSRDRTAVQPQHF. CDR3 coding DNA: TGTGCCAGTAGCCGAGATAGGACCGCGGTACAGCCCCAGCATTTT.

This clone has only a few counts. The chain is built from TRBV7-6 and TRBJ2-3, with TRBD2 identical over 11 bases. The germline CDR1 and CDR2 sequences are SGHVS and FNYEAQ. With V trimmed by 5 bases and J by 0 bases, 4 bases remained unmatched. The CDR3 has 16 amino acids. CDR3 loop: CASSPRTSGSTDTQYF. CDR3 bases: TGTGCCAGCAGCCCGCGGACTAGCGGGAGCACAGATACGCAGTATTTT.

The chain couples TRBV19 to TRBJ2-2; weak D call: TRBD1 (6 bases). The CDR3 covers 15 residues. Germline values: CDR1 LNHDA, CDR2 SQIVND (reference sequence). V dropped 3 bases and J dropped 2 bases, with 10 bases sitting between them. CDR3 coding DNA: TGTGCCAGTAGTATTGGACAGATTAACACCGGGGAGCTGTTTTTT. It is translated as CASSIGQINTGELFF.

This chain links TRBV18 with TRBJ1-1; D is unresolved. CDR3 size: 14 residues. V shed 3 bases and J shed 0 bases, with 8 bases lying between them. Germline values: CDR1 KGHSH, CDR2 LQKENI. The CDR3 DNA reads TGTGCCAGCTCACCGGCCGAAATGAACACTGAAGCTTTCTTT. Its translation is CASSPAEMNTEAFF.

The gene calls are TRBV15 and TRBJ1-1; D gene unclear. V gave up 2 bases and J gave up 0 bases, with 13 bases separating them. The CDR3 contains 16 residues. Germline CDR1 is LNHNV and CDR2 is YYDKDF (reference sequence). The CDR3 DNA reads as TGTGCCACCAGCAGACCGCTCGGCAACATGAACACTGAAGCTTTCTTT. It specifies CATSRPLGNMNTEAFF. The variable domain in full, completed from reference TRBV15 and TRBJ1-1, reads DAMVIQNPRYQVTQFGKPVTLSCSQTLNHNVMYWYQQKSSQAPKLLFHYYDKDFNNEADTPDNFQSRRPNTSFCFLDIRSPGLGDTAMYLCATSRPLGNMNTEAFFGQGTRLTVV.

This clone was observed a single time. CDR3 DNA: TGTGCCAGCAGGGGCCGGGACTACCCCGGGTCAGACACAGATACGCAGTATTTT. It yields the protein CASRGRDYPGSDTDTQYF. This chain links TRBV2 with TRBJ2-3; TRBD2 aligns across 7 bases. Unmatched junction bases numbered 17, after V lost 6 bases and J lost 2 bases. CDR1 and CDR2 from the germline V gene are SNHLY and FYNNEI. This CDR3 region has 18 residues. The variable domain in full, with the rest retrieved from reference TRBV2 and TRBJ2-3, is EPEVTQTPSHQVTQMGQEVILRCVPISNHLYFYWYRQILGQKVEFLVSFYNNEISEKSEIFDDQFSVERPDGSNFTLKIRSTKLEDSAMYFCASRGRDYPGSDTDTQYFGPGTRLTVL.

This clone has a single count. CDR3 sequence: CASSGDRGRDTGELFF. CDR3 bases: TGTGCCAGCAGCGGGGACAGGGGGCGGGATACCGGGGAGCTGTTTTTT. The V call is TRBV5-4, the J call TRBJ2-2, with TRBD1 matching over 12 bases. Per the germline V gene, CDR1 is SGHNT and CDR2 is YYREEE (reference sequence). The CDR3 contains 16 residues. After removal of 4 bases from V and 5 bases from J, the junction contained 6 bases not matched to a gene.

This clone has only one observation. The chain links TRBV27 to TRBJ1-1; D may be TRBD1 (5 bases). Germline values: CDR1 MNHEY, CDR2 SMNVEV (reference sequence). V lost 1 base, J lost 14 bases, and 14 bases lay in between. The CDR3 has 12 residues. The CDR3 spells CASSLFSGELFF. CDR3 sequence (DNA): TGTGCCAGCAGTTTATTTTCGGGGGAGCTGTTCTTT.

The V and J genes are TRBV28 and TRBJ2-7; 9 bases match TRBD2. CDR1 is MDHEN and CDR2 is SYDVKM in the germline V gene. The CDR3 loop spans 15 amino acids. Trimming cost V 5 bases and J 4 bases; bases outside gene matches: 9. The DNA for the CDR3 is TGTGCCAGCAGTCTATCTAGCGGGAACAGGTACGAGCAGTACTTC. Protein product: CASSLSSGNRYEQYF.

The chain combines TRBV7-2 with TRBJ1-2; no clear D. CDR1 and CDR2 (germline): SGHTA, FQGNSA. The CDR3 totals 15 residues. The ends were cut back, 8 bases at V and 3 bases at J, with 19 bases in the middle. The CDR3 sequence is CASVSSASRDYGYTF. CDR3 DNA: TGTGCCAGCGTCTCCTCCGCCAGTCGGGACTATGGCTACACCTTC.

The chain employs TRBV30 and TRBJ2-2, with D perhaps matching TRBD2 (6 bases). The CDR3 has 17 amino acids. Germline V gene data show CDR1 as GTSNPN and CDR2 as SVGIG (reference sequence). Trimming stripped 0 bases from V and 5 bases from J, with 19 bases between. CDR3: CAWSVGPPEGRTGELFF. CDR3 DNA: TGTGCCTGGAGTGTAGGGCCCCCGGAGGGGCGAACCGGGGAGCTGTTTTTT.

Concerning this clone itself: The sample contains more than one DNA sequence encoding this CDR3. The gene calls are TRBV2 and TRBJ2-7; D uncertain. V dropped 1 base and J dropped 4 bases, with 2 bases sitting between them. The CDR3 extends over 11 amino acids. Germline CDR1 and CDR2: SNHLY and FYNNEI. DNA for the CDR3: TGTGCCAGCAGTGAAGTATACGAGCAGTACTTC. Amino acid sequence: CASSEVYEQYF. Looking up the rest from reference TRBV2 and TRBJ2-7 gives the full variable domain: EPEVTQTPSHQVTQMGQEVILRCVPISNHLYFYWYRQILGQKVEFLVSFYNNEISEKSEIFDDQFSVERPDGSNFTLKIRSTKLEDSAMYFCASSEVYEQYFGPGTRLTVT.

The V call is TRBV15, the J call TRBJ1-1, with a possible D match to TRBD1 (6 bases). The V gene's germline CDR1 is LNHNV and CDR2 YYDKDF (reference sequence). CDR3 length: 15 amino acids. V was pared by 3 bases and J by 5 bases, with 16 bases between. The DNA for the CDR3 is TGTGCCACCAGCAGTCGGGACAAGGGTTGGACTGAAGCTTTCTTT. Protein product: CATSSRDKGWTEAFF.

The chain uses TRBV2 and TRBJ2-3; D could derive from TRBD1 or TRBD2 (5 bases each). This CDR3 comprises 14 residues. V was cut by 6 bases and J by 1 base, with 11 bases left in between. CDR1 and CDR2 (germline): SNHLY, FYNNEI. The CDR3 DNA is TGTGCCAGCAGACGGGACCCTGGCACAGATACGCAGTATTTT. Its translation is CASRRDPGTDTQYF.

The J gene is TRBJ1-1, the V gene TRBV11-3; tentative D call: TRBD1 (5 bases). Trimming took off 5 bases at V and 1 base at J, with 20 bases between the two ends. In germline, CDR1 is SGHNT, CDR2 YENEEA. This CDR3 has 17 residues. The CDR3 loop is CASSGQYLSAGNTEAFF. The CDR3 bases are TGTGCCAGCAGCGGACAATACCTCTCAGCGGGGAACACTGAAGCTTTCTTT.